Each of the 10 T cell receptor beta chains below was sequenced from the same sample in a study of spatial heterogeneity in lung cancer. Time point here: blood at routine non-recurrence follow-up after resection. Each CDR3 protein gets one entry after TCRdb re-called the 5' RACE reads with MiXCR. The data show tens of thousands of distinct CDR3 sequences, more than 4.5% seen once. Specimen: PBMCs, collected at follow-up. The receptors were sampled from a female donor with early-stage non-small cell lung cancer.

This clonotype showed up many times. The chain joins TRBV12-3 or TRBV12-4 to TRBJ1-2; a possible D gene is TRBD1 (5 bases). This CDR3 comprises 13 residues. V dropped 10 bases and J dropped 7 bases, with 19 bases sitting between them. CDR3 DNA sequence: TGTGCCATCCGCGCCATCCTAACAGGTGGCTACACCTTC. This codes for CAIRAILTGGYTF.

The chain recombines TRBV5-1 with TRBJ1-2; 9 nucleotides match TRBD1. CDR3 size: 14 residues. Germline trimming cut 4 bases from V and 4 bases from J; bases unmatched to any gene: 5. From germline, CDR1 is SGHRS and CDR2 YFSETQ. CDR3 sequence (DNA): TGCGCCAGCAGCCCCGCGGACAGGGGCTATGGCTACACCTTC. Its protein is CASSPADRGYGYTF. Variable domain in full (rest from reference TRBV5-1 and TRBJ1-2): KAGVTQTPRYLIKTRGQQVTLSCSPISGHRSVSWYQQTPGQGLQFLFEYFSETQRNKGNFPGRFSGRQFSNSRSEMNVSTLELGDSALYLCASSPADRGYGYTFGSGTRLTVV.

This clonotype was observed at least ten times. V is TRBV5-1 and J is TRBJ2-2; no clear D gene. V was pared by 8 bases and J by 2 bases, with 10 bases between. The CDR3 is 13 residues long. Looked up from germline, CDR1 is SGHRS and CDR2 is YFSETQ. The CDR3 nucleotides are TGCGCCAGTAAAGTACAAAACACCGGGGAGCTGTTTTTT. Protein product: CASKVQNTGELFF. Full variable domain (missing parts from reference TRBV5-1 and TRBJ2-2): KAGVTQTPRYLIKTRGQQVTLSCSPISGHRSVSWYQQTPGQGLQFLFEYFSETQRNKGNFPGRFSGRQFSNSRSEMNVSTLELGDSALYLCASKVQNTGELFFGEGSRLTVL.

This clonotype was seen many times. The chain links TRBV5-1 to TRBJ2-7; 9 bases match TRBD1. With V trimmed by 2 bases and J by 5 bases, 5 bases remained unmatched. Germline loops: CDR1 SGHRS, CDR2 YFSETQ. This CDR3 comprises 14 residues. The CDR3 DNA sequence: TGCGCCAGCAGCTTCGACAGGGGGTCCCACGAGCAGTACTTC. Its protein product is CASSFDRGSHEQYF.

In its sample, this clonotype was seen many times. In DNA, the CDR3 is TGTGCCAGCAGTTCGGGTTCCAGCTCCTACAATGAGCAGTTCTTC. Protein product: CASSSGSSSYNEQFF. This chain uses TRBV12-3 or TRBV12-4 with TRBJ2-1; D gene ambiguous. Trimming stripped 4 bases from V and 0 bases from J, with 10 bases between. The CDR3 consists of 15 residues.

This clonotype was counted many times. The chain recombines TRBV7-2 with TRBJ2-1; D is tentatively TRBD1 or TRBD2 (6 bases each). Germline CDR1 reads SGHTA; CDR2 reads FQGNSA. Trimming took off 10 bases at V and 2 bases at J, with 12 bases between the two ends. CDR3 size: 13 residues. In DNA, the CDR3 is TGTGCCACCTCGAGGGGGGCCTACAATGAGCAGTTCTTC. Translation gives CATSRGAYNEQFF. The full variable domain, rest sourced from reference TRBV7-2 and TRBJ2-1, is GAGVSQSPSNKVTEKGKDVELRCDPISGHTALYWYRQSLGQGLEFLIYFQGNSAPDKSGLPSDRFSAERTGGSVSTLTIQRTQQEDSAVYLCATSRGAYNEQFFGPGTRLTVL.

This clonotype was found many times. The rearrangement joins TRBV29-1 to TRBJ2-5, with D possibly matching TRBD1 (6 bases). Trimming shortened V by 3 bases and J by 5 bases, and 13 bases separated the two germline ends. This CDR3 contains 13 residues. The germline V gene has CDR1 SQVTM and CDR2 ANQGSEA. CDR3 nucleotides: TGCAGCGTTGATTTCTGGCAGGGGGAGACCCAGTACTTC. Translating gives CSVDFWQGETQYF.

This clonotype was counted ten times or more. This chain connects TRBV7-2 to TRBJ1-6, with a weak D call TRBD1 (5 bases). V lost 5 bases to trimming and J lost 9 bases, with 17 bases between them. CDR1 is SGHTA, CDR2 FQGNSA, per germline. This CDR3 has 15 residues. This CDR3 reads CASSPRGRRVSPLHF. The CDR3 bases are TGTGCCAGCAGCCCCCGGGGGAGGCGGGTTTCACCCCTCCACTTT.

This clonotype was seen at least ten times. The chain carries TRBV29-1 and TRBJ2-1; 12 bases are a match to TRBD2. CDR1 and CDR2 from the germline V gene are SQVTM and ANQGSEA. This CDR3 region has 15 residues. Germline trimming cut 4 bases from V and 4 bases from J; bases unmatched to any gene: 5. The CDR3 region has the DNA TGCAGCGTTGGGGCTAGCGGGAGGGGTTACAATGAGCAGTTCTTC. Translation gives CSVGASGRGYNEQFF.

This clonotype is medium-sized. The chain's CDR3 is CASSPTGELFF. The CDR3 DNA reads as TGTGCCAGCAGTCCCACCGGGGAGCTGTTTTTT. The chain links TRBV2 to TRBJ2-2, with D unclear. The CDR3 consists of 11 residues. The V end was cut by 5 bases, the J end by 4 bases, with 2 bases between. The germline V gene encodes CDR1 SNHLY and CDR2 FYNNEI.